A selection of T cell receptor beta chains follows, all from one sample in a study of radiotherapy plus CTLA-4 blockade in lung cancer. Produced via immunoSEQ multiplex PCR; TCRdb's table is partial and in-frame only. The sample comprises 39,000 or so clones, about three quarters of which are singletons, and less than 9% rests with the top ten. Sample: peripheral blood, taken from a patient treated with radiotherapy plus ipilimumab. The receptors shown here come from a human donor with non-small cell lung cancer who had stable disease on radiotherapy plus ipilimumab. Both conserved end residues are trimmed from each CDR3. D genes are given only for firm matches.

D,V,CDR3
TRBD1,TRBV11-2,ASSLGRRGLNQPQH
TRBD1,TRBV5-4,ASSRSGTGVMNTEAF
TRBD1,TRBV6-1,ASRVRDRGTGELF
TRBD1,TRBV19,ASTPDRQQPQH
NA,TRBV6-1,ASSELGASGGGYT
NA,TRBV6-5,ASSYAGGNNSPLH
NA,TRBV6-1,ASSEGQGQNQPQH
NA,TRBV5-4,ASSLSGSQETQY
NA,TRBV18,ASSLSETLYQETQY
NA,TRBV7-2,ASSLVGSPNQPQH
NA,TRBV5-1,ASSSDGYNEQF
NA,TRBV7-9,ASILDGGANVLT
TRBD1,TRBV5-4,ASSPLSDRGHSPLH
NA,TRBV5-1,ASSLGSQGFNTEAF
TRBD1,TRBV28,ASSPPWAGQGRGNTIY
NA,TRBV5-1,ASSLQSSGEAF
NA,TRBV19,ASKTGGIEKLF
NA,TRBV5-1,ASSLVGSGVADTQY
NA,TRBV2,ASSYTPTPLH
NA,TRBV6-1,ASSVVAVAHEQY
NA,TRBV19,ASSIAGVGAGQPQH
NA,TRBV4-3,ASSQDLNTEAF
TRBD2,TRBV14,ASSRVAGRQETQY
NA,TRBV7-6,ASSQGPNTEAF
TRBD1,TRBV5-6,ASGLVDRGRETQY
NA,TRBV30,ASLWGNYGYT
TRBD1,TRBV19,ASNPTGVNSPLH
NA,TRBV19,ASSTQGKGTEAF
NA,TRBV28,ASSQQGDQPQH
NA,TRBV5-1,ASSYGTVNNEQF
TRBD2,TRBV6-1,ASSEGAGGRTDTQY
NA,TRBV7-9,ASSSQGTSYGYT
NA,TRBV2,ASSGRGPDTQY
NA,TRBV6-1,ASSVQGNQPQH
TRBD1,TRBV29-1,SDGQGHGYT
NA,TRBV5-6,ASSFGGQPQH
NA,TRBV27,ASSFRDGTYEQY
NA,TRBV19,ASSIGQSLTEAF
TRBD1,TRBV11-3,ASSLTGGKGYNEQF
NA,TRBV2,ASSEGRGRSPLH
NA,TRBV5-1,ASSPGGANTGELF
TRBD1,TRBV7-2,ASSNPTGTLRGQY
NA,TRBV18,ASSPDISNTEAF
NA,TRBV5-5,ASSLPGSTDWQH
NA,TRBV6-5,ASSTRQFSYNEQF
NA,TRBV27,ASSFQQTYEQY
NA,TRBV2,ASSVRLATNEKLF
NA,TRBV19,ASSIDLETQY